Listed below are T cell receptor beta chains from one sample, sequenced in a study of shared clonotypes between healthy human individuals. Clones were read by immunoSEQ multiplex PCR, and TCRdb kept only the in-frame ones, dropping some. The data show approximately 2.3 million clones, 85% to 95% seen once. Input material: naive CD4+ T cells from PBMCs. Source of these receptors: a man aged 18-30 years in good health. Some clones in this sample may be carry-over from other donors' samples. CDR3s include the opening cysteine and the closing phenylalanine or tryptophan. The order of the fields is CDR3 length, clone size, D gene, V gene, CDR3 protein. The D gene is left open where the match is weak. Clone size is stated in some rows and not others, as once, few, many or a class when expanded.

len: 16
abundance: NA
d_gene: TRBD1
v_gene: TRBV5-4
CDR3aa: CASSPPGQGNSYEQYF

len: 14
abundance: once
d_gene: NA
v_gene: TRBV28
CDR3aa: CASIPPNRDTEAFF

len: 15
abundance: NA
d_gene: TRBD1
v_gene: TRBV28
CDR3aa: CASSSAGTGSYEQYF

len: 13
abundance: once
d_gene: TRBD1
v_gene: TRBV7-2
CDR3aa: CASSKNRGAEAFF

len: 15
abundance: NA
d_gene: NA
v_gene: TRBV7-3
CDR3aa: CASSAGTGGGDEQFF

len: 17
abundance: once
d_gene: TRBD2
v_gene: TRBV5-1
CDR3aa: CASSVLAGGLSGETQYF

len: 15
abundance: NA
d_gene: NA
v_gene: TRBV18
CDR3aa: CASSPAQGRVTEAFF

len: 14
abundance: few
d_gene: TRBD1
v_gene: TRBV5-1
CDR3aa: CASSRTGGNQPQHF

len: 14
abundance: few
d_gene: NA
v_gene: TRBV7-9
CDR3aa: CASSQGLFNQPQHF

len: 14
abundance: NA
d_gene: NA
v_gene: TRBV2
CDR3aa: CASTPRRGRGPQYF

len: 14
abundance: NA
d_gene: TRBD1
v_gene: TRBV7-9
CDR3aa: CASSSGTGSEKLFF

len: 18
abundance: NA
d_gene: TRBD2
v_gene: TRBV9
CDR3aa: CASSPLSGTSGPYNEQFF

len: 16
abundance: NA
d_gene: NA
v_gene: TRBV28
CDR3aa: CASSFGGGEGTETQYF

len: 15
abundance: NA
d_gene: TRBD2
v_gene: TRBV5-6
CDR3aa: CASSPVGRGSYEQYF

len: 11
abundance: NA
d_gene: NA
v_gene: TRBV20-1
CDR3aa: CSARWGPKAFF

len: 15
abundance: NA
d_gene: NA
v_gene: TRBV4-2
CDR3aa: CASSQYPSSYNEQFF

len: 16
abundance: NA
d_gene: NA
v_gene: TRBV5-1
CDR3aa: CASSALDSSSGNTIYF

len: 15
abundance: NA
d_gene: TRBD1
v_gene: TRBV4-3
CDR3aa: CASSLTGTGPYEQYF

len: 14
abundance: NA
d_gene: NA
v_gene: TRBV28
CDR3aa: CASSSGLSYNEQFF

len: 15
abundance: NA
d_gene: NA
v_gene: TRBV27
CDR3aa: CASSLWGPNTGELFF

len: 14
abundance: once
d_gene: NA
v_gene: TRBV6-5
CDR3aa: CASSPAGGGQPQHF

len: 13
abundance: NA
d_gene: NA
v_gene: TRBV2
CDR3aa: CASSDGVAVTQYF

len: 15
abundance: NA
d_gene: NA
v_gene: TRBV11-2
CDR3aa: CASSHPLGGSYGYTF

len: 15
abundance: NA
d_gene: TRBD1
v_gene: TRBV9
CDR3aa: CASSVGQGAGETQYF

len: 16
abundance: NA
d_gene: NA
v_gene: TRBV2
CDR3aa: CASSRGLVAAYNEQFF

len: 16
abundance: NA
d_gene: TRBD2
v_gene: TRBV5-6
CDR3aa: CASSLAGTSWGETQYF

len: 15
abundance: NA
d_gene: NA
v_gene: TRBV27
CDR3aa: CAAGAWDRPYNEQFF

len: 17
abundance: NA
d_gene: TRBD2
v_gene: TRBV10-3
CDR3aa: CAISDVGTSGRGDEQFF

len: 16
abundance: NA
d_gene: NA
v_gene: TRBV30
CDR3aa: CAWTPSPAVESYTQYF

len: 15
abundance: NA
d_gene: TRBD1
v_gene: TRBV6-4
CDR3aa: CASREEGDRGYEQYF

len: 13
abundance: once
d_gene: NA
v_gene: TRBV11-2
CDR3aa: CASSPQGAVTQYF

len: 15
abundance: NA
d_gene: NA
v_gene: TRBV7-9
CDR3aa: CASSPLGHFYNEQFF

len: 18
abundance: NA
d_gene: TRBD2
v_gene: TRBV5-1
CDR3aa: CASSLRSSGRVPTETQYF

len: 16
abundance: once
d_gene: TRBD2
v_gene: TRBV7-2
CDR3aa: CASSSQGSAGGYEQYF

len: 13
abundance: NA
d_gene: NA
v_gene: TRBV18
CDR3aa: CASSSDRNTEAFF

len: 14
abundance: NA
d_gene: NA
v_gene: TRBV2
CDR3aa: CASSFRVNADTQYF

len: 14
abundance: NA
d_gene: TRBD1
v_gene: TRBV14
CDR3aa: CASSLTGGGQPQHF

len: 16
abundance: NA
d_gene: NA
v_gene: TRBV5-1
CDR3aa: CASSSGTRALLYEQYF

len: 15
abundance: NA
d_gene: TRBD1
v_gene: TRBV7-2
CDR3aa: CASSLSGGDVYGYTF

len: 15
abundance: NA
d_gene: TRBD1
v_gene: TRBV5-6
CDR3aa: CASSPRDRALVGYTF

len: 17
abundance: NA
d_gene: TRBD1
v_gene: TRBV7-9
CDR3aa: CASSLDHRDRGENEQFF

len: 15
abundance: few
d_gene: NA
v_gene: TRBV4-3
CDR3aa: CASSQDRNREYGYTF

len: 13
abundance: NA
d_gene: NA
v_gene: TRBV5-1
CDR3aa: CASSRDGYNEQFF

len: 14
abundance: NA
d_gene: TRBD1
v_gene: TRBV18
CDR3aa: CASSGQGPNTEAFF

len: 13
abundance: NA
d_gene: NA
v_gene: TRBV28
CDR3aa: CASSRRGSTEAFF

len: 14
abundance: once
d_gene: NA
v_gene: TRBV7-6
CDR3aa: CASSPGPRDNEQFF

len: 16
abundance: NA
d_gene: TRBD1
v_gene: TRBV6-1
CDR3aa: CASSAHGTASYNEQFF

len: 13
abundance: NA
d_gene: NA
v_gene: TRBV29-1
CDR3aa: CSVDVAARGELFF

len: 15
abundance: NA
d_gene: TRBD2
v_gene: TRBV5-1
CDR3aa: CASSLSGRAADEQFF

len: 15
abundance: NA
d_gene: NA
v_gene: TRBV28
CDR3aa: CASSSDRRPRREQYF

len: 15
abundance: once
d_gene: NA
v_gene: TRBV7-2
CDR3aa: CASSLEMTATYEQYF

len: 15
abundance: NA
d_gene: NA
v_gene: TRBV5-1
CDR3aa: CASSFGVGLGDEQFF

len: 15
abundance: once
d_gene: NA
v_gene: TRBV9
CDR3aa: CASSDPAAAGDTQYF

len: 18
abundance: NA
d_gene: TRBD2
v_gene: TRBV4-2
CDR3aa: CASSQDSRGRDRYNEQFF

len: 17
abundance: NA
d_gene: TRBD1
v_gene: TRBV7-8
CDR3aa: CASSFSGQIYSNQPQHF

len: 15
abundance: NA
d_gene: NA
v_gene: TRBV6-1
CDR3aa: CASIRAFSSGNTIYF

len: 13
abundance: NA
d_gene: NA
v_gene: TRBV5-1
CDR3aa: CASSLAGINEQFF

len: 16
abundance: NA
d_gene: TRBD1
v_gene: TRBV27
CDR3aa: CASSRNPGQSSYGYTF

len: 14
abundance: once
d_gene: NA
v_gene: TRBV2
CDR3aa: CASRVQGAGETQYF

len: 16
abundance: NA
d_gene: TRBD1
v_gene: TRBV18
CDR3aa: CASSPPTGGGGETQYF